Sequencing of this T cell receptor (beta chain) was carried out in a study of blood T cell repertoires in COVID-19. Whole-study context: Both acute and convalescent COVID-19 samples were obtained from the United States, Italy and Spain. T cells, B-cell-depleted T cells, or PBMCs supplied cDNA or gDNA.

V lost 5 bases and J 13 bases, leaving 24 bases between the germline ends. Germline V gene lookup returns CDR1 MDHEN and CDR2 SYDVKM. CDR3 size: 14 residues. Methods used by the authors: How many nucleated cells were present was estimated from reference gene primer amplification. Method: immunoSEQ multiplex PCR; TCRdb's copy keeps in-frame clones and lacks some. That table furnishes V, J and clone size, whereas the DNA furnished D and trimming. This table has about 98,000 clones, over 75% appearing once. The sequencing input was peripheral blood. The chain carries TRBV28 and TRBJ2-7; TRBD1 might be the D (6 bases). This TCR was sampled from a woman at least 80 years old with acute or convalescent COVID-19. The CDR3 region has the DNA TGTGCCAGCAGTACCAACTCTGGACAGAGGGGGTTTTACTTC. This gives the protein CASSTNSGQRGFYF. Together with reference TRBV28 and TRBJ2-7, the CDR3 gives the full variable domain: DVKVTQSSRYLVKRTGEKVFLECVQDMDHENMFWYRQDPGLGLRLIYFSYDVKMKEKGDIPEGYSVSREKKERFSLILESASTNQTSMYLCASSTNSGQRGFYFGPGTRLTVT.